This TCR beta chain was sequenced for a study of siplizumab effects on memory and regulatory T cells. Overall study results and limits: Proof of suppressive function in proliferating Tregs from siplizumab cultures was not established.

Sequencing of unstimulated naive, memory, effector memory and TEMRA subsets was performed in three donor pairs. TCRdb's table, derived via immunoSEQ multiplex PCR, lists solely in-frame clones and lacks some. The sample includes tens of thousands of clones, approximately 87% of them seen just once. The V gene's germline CDR1 is SNHLY and CDR2 FYNNEI. Losses at the gene ends were 8 bases for V and 3 bases for J; bases not matched to a gene: 5. The CDR3 sequence is 14 residues long. In the case of this clone: Its cognate antigen is unknown.

This sequence was found in a human donor in good health. Material: memory CD4+ T cells sorted from blood. This sequence joins TRBV2 and TRBJ1-5; TRBD1 aligns across 9 bases. CDR3 nucleotide sequence: TGTGCCAGCGGAAACAGGGGGCTCAATCAGCCCCAGCATTTT. Its translation is CASGNRGLNQPQHF.